Below, 24 T cell receptor beta chains from the same sample are listed, as sequenced in a study of blood T cell repertoires in COVID-19. Produced via immunoSEQ multiplex PCR; TCRdb's table is partial and in-frame only. This sample carries roughly 250,000 clones, 70% to 85% of them seen once, and the ten largest clones take 4.5% to 5%. The source material was peripheral blood. Receptors were obtained from a woman aged 80 or over with active or convalescent COVID-19.

The chain has TRBV5-4 and TRBJ1-2, with D unresolved. Trimming cost V 1 base and J 8 bases, with 9 bases left between them. Germline CDR1 is SGHNT and CDR2 is YYREEE (reference sequence). The CDR3 is 12 amino acids. CDR3: CASSLRAGGYTF. The CDR3, as DNA: TGTGCCAGCAGCTTGAGGGCGGGAGGCTACACCTTC.

This chain links TRBV6-5 with TRBJ2-2, with D perhaps TRBD2 (5 bases). Trimming removed 6 bases at V and 2 bases at J, with 10 bases between. The CDR3 spans 14 residues. Germline V CDR1 and CDR2: MNHEY, SVGAGI. CDR3: CASRKSGNTGELFF. The CDR3 DNA is TGTGCCAGCAGGAAATCGGGAAACACCGGGGAGCTGTTTTTT.

V is TRBV6-5 and J is TRBJ2-7; TRBD2 might be the D (5 bases). Germline V gene data show CDR1 as MNHEY and CDR2 as SVGAGI. The V gene lost 7 bases and the J gene lost 3 bases, with 13 bases spanning the gap. The CDR3 has 13 amino acids. The CDR3 DNA reads TGTGCCAGCAATCAGGACGGGGACTACGAGCAGTACTTC. Encoded protein: CASNQDGDYEQYF.

This clone was seen a single time. V and J are TRBV11-3 and TRBJ2-1; D is uncertain. V lost 1 base, J lost 7 bases, and 8 bases lay in between. The CDR3 is 13 residues long. Germline values: CDR1 SGHNT, CDR2 YENEEA. The CDR3 sequence: CASSLAPGNEQFF. CDR3 nucleotide sequence: TGTGCCAGCAGCTTAGCTCCCGGGAATGAGCAGTTCTTC.

J is TRBJ2-3 and V is TRBV4-1, with 8 bases that match TRBD2. V was clipped by 4 bases and J by 4 bases; unmatched bases: 13. CDR3 length: 17 amino acids. Germline V gene lookup returns CDR1 MGHRA and CDR2 YSYEKL. CDR3 loop: CASSLGLAGGRADTQYF. The CDR3 DNA sequence: TGCGCCAGCAGCCTAGGACTTGCGGGAGGAAGAGCAGATACGCAGTATTTT.

V and J are TRBV19 and TRBJ2-3, with D hard to call. V gave up 1 base and J gave up 1 base, with 9 bases separating them. In germline, CDR1 is LNHDA, CDR2 SQIVND (reference sequence). This CDR3 spans 15 amino acids. CDR3 region: CASSIVAIRTDTQYF. For the CDR3, the DNA is TGTGCCAGTAGTATAGTGGCAATCCGCACAGATACGCAGTATTTT.

The table lists this clone with a few counts. This chain links TRBV4-1 with TRBJ1-2; D unclear. V was cut by 1 base and J by 0 bases, with 15 bases left in between. CDR3 size: 17 residues. Per the germline V gene, CDR1 is MGHRA and CDR2 is YSYEKL. The CDR3 sequence: CASSQGPVQATNYGYTF. DNA of the CDR3: TGCGCCAGCAGCCAAGGCCCTGTTCAGGCTACTAACTATGGCTACACCTTC.

This clone has only one observation. The chain employs TRBV19 and TRBJ2-2; 10 bases agree with TRBD1. CDR3 length equals 15 residues. The junction had 5 bases not matched to a gene; V was cut back by 6 bases and J by 4 bases. Germline V lookup: CDR1 LNHDA, CDR2 SQIVND (reference sequence). CDR3 coding DNA: TGTGCCAGTAGCCGGACAGGGGGGACCACCGGGGAGCTGTTTTTT. It yields the protein CASSRTGGTTGELFF.

The V call is TRBV5-1, the J call TRBJ1-2, with 8 bases identical to TRBD1. In germline, CDR1 is SGHRS, CDR2 YFSETQ. The V segment lost 3 bases and the J segment 5 bases; nucleotides outside the gene matches: 12. This CDR3 has 16 residues. The CDR3 DNA follows: TGCGCCAGCAGCTCCGACTTACAGGGGGATTGGTATGGCTACACCTTC. This encodes CASSSDLQGDWYGYTF.

The V call is TRBV28, the J call TRBJ1-2, with 8 bases fitting TRBD1. V shed 5 bases and J 5 bases; nucleotides not matched to a gene: 7. The germline V gene encodes CDR1 MDHEN and CDR2 SYDVKM. This CDR3 is 14 amino acids long. Written as DNA, the CDR3 is TGTGCCAGCAGTCCCGGACAGGGAACTTATGGCTACACCTTC. Translating it yields CASSPGQGTYGYTF.

The rearrangement links TRBV9 to TRBJ2-1, with D tentatively TRBD2 (6 bases). V was trimmed by 2 bases and J by 0 bases, leaving 12 bases between them. Germline values: CDR1 SGDLS, CDR2 YYNGEE. The CDR3 has 16 residues. CDR3 loop: CASSVASASSYNEQFF. For the CDR3, the DNA is TGTGCCAGCAGCGTTGCTAGCGCGAGCTCCTACAATGAGCAGTTCTTC. Drawing the rest from reference TRBV9 and TRBJ2-1, the complete variable domain is DSGVTQTPKHLITATGQRVTLRCSPRSGDLSVYWYQQSLDQGLQFLIQYYNGEERAKGNILERFSAQQFPDLHSELNLSSLELGDSALYFCASSVASASSYNEQFFGPGTRLTVL.

V and J are TRBV28 and TRBJ2-2; D remains unclear. This CDR3 is built from 13 residues. V was shortened by 5 bases and J by 4 bases, with 8 bases between the two germline ends. Germline V gene lookup returns CDR1 MDHEN and CDR2 SYDVKM. CDR3 sequence: CASSIPGTGELFF. The CDR3 DNA is TGTGCCAGCAGTATCCCAGGCACCGGGGAGCTGTTTTTT.

This chain uses TRBV7-2 with TRBJ2-5; TRBD1 matches at 7 bases. There are 15 residues in the CDR3. Germline-derived CDR1 and CDR2 are SGHTA and FQGNSA. With 3 bases clipped from V and 5 bases from J, the junction kept 9 bases outside the gene matches. In DNA, the CDR3 is TGTGCCAGCAGCTTCCGGGACAGCCCGGAGGAGACCCAGTACTTC. Translation gives CASSFRDSPEETQYF.

This chain connects TRBV5-1 to TRBJ1-1; TRBD1 might be the D (5 bases). The CDR3 consists of 12 residues. Per germline, CDR1 SGHRS and CDR2 YFSETQ. V lost 5 bases to trimming and J lost 3 bases, with 8 bases between them. The CDR3: CASSKTDTEAFF. As DNA, the CDR3 is TGCGCCAGCAGTAAGACAGACACTGAAGCTTTCTTT.

The chain links TRBV19 to TRBJ2-5, with 9 bases fitting TRBD2. There are 15 residues in the CDR3. Germline V CDR1 and CDR2: LNHDA, SQIVND (reference sequence). V trimming: 5 bases; J trimming: 5 bases; junction bases outside the gene matches: 9. Here the CDR3 DNA reads TGTGCCAGTAGTTCGGCTAGCGGGGTTTTGGAGACCCAGTACTTC. It is translated as CASSSASGVLETQYF.

This sequence joins TRBV2 and TRBJ1-3, with D unclear. Germline loops: CDR1 SNHLY, CDR2 FYNNEI. The CDR3 covers 15 residues. The V gene lost 6 bases and the J gene lost 0 bases, with 12 bases spanning the gap. The CDR3 here is CASSPGLDSGNTIYF. CDR3 bases: TGTGCCAGCAGCCCGGGATTGGACTCTGGAAACACCATATATTTT.

This chain joins TRBV5-1 and TRBJ2-1; TRBD2 matches 8 bases. This CDR3 has 14 residues. J was trimmed by 8 bases and V by 0 bases; bases with no gene match: 4. The germline V gene has CDR1 SGHRS and CDR2 YFSETQ. CDR3 region: CASSLEASGYEQFF. DNA of the CDR3: TGCGCCAGCAGCTTGGAGGCTAGCGGGTATGAGCAGTTCTTC.

V usage is TRBV30 and J usage is TRBJ1-5, with 7 bases identical to TRBD1. This CDR3 has 15 residues. Trimming took 3 bases from V and 4 from J; bases not matched to a gene: 9. The V gene's germline CDR1 is GTSNPN and CDR2 SVGIG (reference sequence). The CDR3 DNA reads TGTGCCTGGAGCCAAATCGGGACAGCTAATCAGCCCCAGCATTTT. Amino acids: CAWSQIGTANQPQHF.

CDR3 nucleotide sequence: TGTGCCAGCGCCAGGTCGGGAGGCAGCTCCTACAATGAGCAGTTCTTC. Its protein product is CASARSGGSSYNEQFF. The V gene is TRBV28, the J gene TRBJ2-1; TRBD2 matches 7 bases. The CDR3 sequence is 16 residues long. Germline V gene sequence: CDR1 MDHEN, CDR2 SYDVKM. With V trimmed by 8 bases and J by 0 bases, 10 bases remained unmatched.

The chain couples TRBV30 to TRBJ1-1; tentatively, D is TRBD1 (5 bases). Germline CDR1 reads GTSNPN; CDR2 reads SVGIG (reference sequence). This CDR3 has 13 amino acids. V was shortened by 4 bases and J by 4 bases, with 13 bases between the two germline ends. CDR3 sequence: CAWIIQGGTEAFF. As DNA, the CDR3 is TGTGCCTGGATAATCCAGGGTGGCACTGAAGCTTTCTTT. The variable domain in full, with the rest retrieved from reference TRBV30 and TRBJ1-1, is SQTIHQWPATLVQPVGSPLSLECTVEGTSNPNLYWYRQAAGRGLQLLFYSVGIGQISSEVPQNLSASRPQDRQFILSSKKLLLSDSGFYLCAWIIQGGTEAFFGQGTRLTVV.

This clone showed up just once. V and J are TRBV7-9 and TRBJ2-7; D may be TRBD1 (5 bases). The CDR3 runs 15 residues. The ends were cut back, 1 base at V and 3 bases at J, with 13 bases in the middle. Germline CDR1 and CDR2: SEHNR and FQNEAQ (reference sequence). Here the CDR3 DNA reads TGTGCCAGCAGCTTAGGGCACGGGCAGGGCTACGAGCAGTACTTC. Amino acid sequence: CASSLGHGQGYEQYF. The full variable domain, its missing parts supplied by reference TRBV7-9 and TRBJ2-7, is DTGVSQNPRHKITKRGQNVTFRCDPISEHNRLYWYRQTLGQGPEFLTYFQNEAQLEKSRLLSDRFSAERPKGSFSTLEIQRTEQGDSAMYLCASSLGHGQGYEQYFGPGTRLTVT.

This clone was recorded only once. CDR3: CASSFGGSGTYNEQFF. CDR3 DNA sequence: TGTGCCAGTAGTTTCGGAGGGAGTGGAACCTACAATGAGCAGTTCTTC. The chain links TRBV19 to TRBJ2-1; maybe TRBD2 (6 bases). CDR3 length equals 16 residues. CDR1 and CDR2 from the germline V gene are LNHDA and SQIVND (reference sequence). The ends were cut back, 5 bases at V and 2 bases at J, with 16 bases in the middle.

CDR3 residues: CASSLTGTNANTGELFF. The DNA for the CDR3 is TGCGCCAGCAGCCTCACCGGGACAAACGCGAACACCGGGGAGCTGTTTTTT. V and J are TRBV5-1 and TRBJ2-2, with D perhaps TRBD1 (6 bases). V was cut by 4 bases and J by 0 bases, with 16 bases left in between. The CDR3 has 17 residues. Germline CDR1 SGHRS, CDR2 YFSETQ.

This clone was counted a single time. DNA for the CDR3: TGTGCCAGCTCACCAAACCGGGACAGAAATCAGCCCCAGCATTTT. This encodes CASSPNRDRNQPQHF. This chain uses TRBV18 with TRBJ1-5; 7 nucleotides line up with TRBD1. The CDR3 consists of 15 residues. Per germline, CDR1 KGHSH and CDR2 LQKENI. Germline trimming cut 2 bases from V and 4 bases from J; bases unmatched to any gene: 5.